These 3 T cell receptor beta chains were sequenced from one sample in a study of T cells after posttransplantation cyclophosphamide. The data were produced by immunoSEQ multiplex PCR, yet TCRdb's version contains in-frame clones alone and is incomplete. The table lists tens of thousands of clones, around nine tenths of them singletons. The sequenced sample was PBMCs. Source of these receptors: a woman in her forties or fifties in good health and a related stem cell transplant donor.

The chain is built from TRBV5-6 and TRBJ1-1, with D tentatively TRBD1 (5 bases). This CDR3 has 13 residues. V was cut by 5 bases and J by 1 base, with 9 bases left in between. The germline V gene has CDR1 SGHDT and CDR2 YYEEEE. This CDR3 is CASSFDRNTEAFF. The CDR3 nucleotides read TGTGCCAGCAGTTTTGACAGGAACACTGAAGCTTTCTTT. Variable domain in full (rest from reference TRBV5-6 and TRBJ1-1): DAGVTQSPTHLIKTRGQQVTLRCSPKSGHDTVSWYQQALGQGPQFIFQYYEEEERQRGNFPDRFSGHQFPNYSSELNVNALLLGDSALYLCASSFDRNTEAFFGQGTRLTVV.

The chain has TRBV7-8 and TRBJ1-6; TRBD1 aligns across 10 bases. The CDR3 runs 16 residues. Germline loops: CDR1 SGHVS, CDR2 FQNEAQ. V dropped 1 base and J dropped 3; count of bases not matched to a gene: 0. DNA for the CDR3: TGTGCCAGCAGCTTAGGGGACAGGGGCTATAATTCACCCCTCCACTTT. Amino acid sequence: CASSLGDRGYNSPLHF.

This chain links TRBV19 with TRBJ2-5, with 7 bases that match TRBD1. CDR3 length: 13 amino acids. With V trimmed by 11 bases and J by 5 bases, 11 bases remained unmatched. Germline V CDR1 and CDR2: LNHDA, SQIVND (reference sequence). CDR3 residues: CAASGQAWETQYF. In nucleotides, the CDR3 is TGTGCCGCATCTGGACAGGCCTGGGAGACCCAGTACTTC.